Listed here are 4 T cell receptor beta chains from one sample, sequenced in a study of CXCR3-negative and CXCR3-positive naive CD8 T cells. UMI-labeled 5' RACE yielded the TRB cDNA libraries. From its re-call of the 5' RACE reads, TCRdb lists each CDR3 protein once, without DNA. The table lists 80,000 to 95,000 distinct CDR3 sequences, with 1.5% to 2% in the top ten. The sequenced sample consisted of naive CXCR3- CD8+ T cells from blood. The subset denotes: CD45RO-CCR7+CD27+CD95- naive CD8+ T cells lacking CXCR3 (TNR3-). The receptor set was obtained from a human donor in good health. Some clones in this sample may be carry-over from other donors' samples.

The chain joins TRBV6-5 to TRBJ2-7; the D call from TCRdb, TRBD1, cannot be confirmed without DNA. Germline loops: CDR1 MNHEY, CDR2 SVGAGI. CDR3 length: 13 residues. Here the CDR3 reads CASSYQGHYEQYF.

The rearrangement uses TRBV9 and TRBJ2-7. Looked up from germline, CDR1 is SGDLS and CDR2 is YYNGEE. This CDR3 is 14 amino acids long. The CDR3 is CASSVGAVHYEQYF.

The V gene is TRBV6-2 or TRBV6-3, the J gene TRBJ2-1. This CDR3 spans 16 amino acids. Germline values: CDR1 MNHEY, CDR2 SVGEGT. CDR3 amino acids: CASSYSKTFTHNEQFF.

The V and J genes are TRBV28 and TRBJ1-4. The CDR3 runs to 16 residues. CDR1 and CDR2 from the germline V gene are MDHEN and SYDVKM. This chain's CDR3 is CASSYTGPYPGEKLFF.